The text below deals with one TCR beta chain. The data derive from a study of Ad26.COV2.S vaccination and SARS-CoV-2 variants. Method: immunoSEQ multiplex PCR; TCRdb's copy keeps in-frame clones and lacks some. The table lists about half a million clones, about 89% of them singletons, with around 1.8% in the top ten. Treatment denoted: approximately 18 received Ad26.COV2.S at low or high dose, single or two shots; 5 received placebo; per-sample allocation not given. Sampling was done on day 63 after the first vaccine or placebo injection. The CDR3 spans 15 residues. V was clipped by 5 bases and J by 3 bases; unmatched bases: 8. Germline CDR1 reads MNHNY; CDR2 reads SVGAGI (reference sequence).

The material sequenced was peripheral blood, taken in a trial of Ad26.COV2.S vaccine versus placebo. The source is a person aged 18-65 years who received the Ad26.COV2.S COVID-19 vaccine or a placebo. The chain links TRBV6-6 to TRBJ2-3, with 7 bases identical to TRBD2. For the CDR3, the DNA is TGTGCCAGCAGTCTCCTGGGAGGGCGTACAGATACGCAGTATTTT. It is translated as CASSLLGGRTDTQYF.